A selection of T cell receptor beta chains follows, all from one sample in a study of early T cells in non-severe SARS-CoV-2 infection. MiXCR was run by TCRdb on the 5' RACE reads, yielding one entry per CDR3 protein. The table includes some 77,000 distinct CDR3 sequences, roughly 13% detected once. The specimen was whole blood. The source of these receptors is an adult who was a healthcare worker with PCR-confirmed SARS-CoV-2 infection or an uninfected control (not recorded which). Each CDR3 is given with its conserved first and last residue. The order of the fields is CDR3 protein, D gene, clone size, J gene, CDR3 length, V gene. A D gene is named only where the DNA matches it firmly. Size is stated for part of the rows, as once, few or many counts, or as a class when the clone is expanded.

cdr3_aa: CASSPTGTTSSYEQYF
d_call: TRBD2
clone_size: -
j_call: TRBJ2-7
cdr3_length: 16
v_call: TRBV14

cdr3_aa: CASRLAGVRNEQFF
d_call: TRBD2
clone_size: -
j_call: TRBJ2-1
cdr3_length: 14
v_call: TRBV19

cdr3_aa: CAISRTDSSNQPQHF
d_call: -
clone_size: many
j_call: TRBJ1-5
cdr3_length: 15
v_call: TRBV10-3

cdr3_aa: CSVEDAESGDHSPLHF
d_call: -
clone_size: -
j_call: TRBJ1-6
cdr3_length: 16
v_call: TRBV29-1

cdr3_aa: CASGWGQDSGNTIYF
d_call: TRBD1
clone_size: few
j_call: TRBJ1-3
cdr3_length: 15
v_call: TRBV12-5

cdr3_aa: CASHLKQGARTEAFF
d_call: TRBD1
clone_size: few
j_call: TRBJ1-1
cdr3_length: 15
v_call: TRBV28

cdr3_aa: CASSFPWTGAMNTEAFF
d_call: TRBD1
clone_size: many
j_call: TRBJ1-1
cdr3_length: 17
v_call: TRBV7-2

cdr3_aa: CASSIRANRVISTDTQYF
d_call: -
clone_size: many
j_call: TRBJ2-3
cdr3_length: 18
v_call: TRBV7-2

cdr3_aa: CASRTGGRFYNSPLHF
d_call: TRBD1
clone_size: -
j_call: TRBJ1-6
cdr3_length: 16
v_call: TRBV2

cdr3_aa: CASSPPRGGAENTIYF
d_call: -
clone_size: many
j_call: TRBJ1-3
cdr3_length: 16
v_call: TRBV18

cdr3_aa: CSASDGGLENSPLHF
d_call: -
clone_size: few
j_call: TRBJ1-6
cdr3_length: 15
v_call: TRBV20-1

cdr3_aa: CASSPYPQETQYF
d_call: -
clone_size: many
j_call: TRBJ2-5
cdr3_length: 13
v_call: TRBV7-6

cdr3_aa: CASSLAPEDGYTF
d_call: -
clone_size: -
j_call: TRBJ1-2
cdr3_length: 13
v_call: TRBV11-2

cdr3_aa: CSAHRDAGTQYF
d_call: -
clone_size: few
j_call: TRBJ2-5
cdr3_length: 12
v_call: TRBV20-1

cdr3_aa: CASGLVAWDEQFF
d_call: -
clone_size: many
j_call: TRBJ2-1
cdr3_length: 13
v_call: TRBV12-5

cdr3_aa: CASSPLAGGPNEQFF
d_call: TRBD2
clone_size: many
j_call: TRBJ2-1
cdr3_length: 15
v_call: TRBV6-4

cdr3_aa: CASSMTSGYEQYF
d_call: TRBD2
clone_size: -
j_call: TRBJ2-7
cdr3_length: 13
v_call: TRBV5-1